This TCR beta chain came from a study of blood T cells in healthy people across ages. Findings of the study overall: Because sorting was not performed, PBMCs prevented conclusive naive versus antigen-experienced comparison.

The J segment lost 1 base and the V segment lost 5 bases, leaving 13 bases of the junction unmatched. The germline CDR1 and CDR2 sequences are SQVTM and ANQGSEA. CDR3 size: 18 residues. Next came a second PCR, run for about 7 to 12 cycles, which used a sample-barcoded 5' primer along with a J-beta primer mix. From the 5' RACE reads, TCRdb called clonotypes with MiXCR, one entry per CDR3 protein. The repertoire holds some 1.5 million distinct CDR3 sequences, with approximately 30% as singletons. Note on this clonotype: What it recognizes is unknown.

Every donor contributed 8 to 10 milliliters of peripheral blood by blood draw. Each sample used at least 6 million PBMCs. Extraction of total RNA produced a minimum of 5.5 micrograms from each sample. This clonotype originated in a woman aged 25-40 years in good health. The gene calls are TRBV29-1 and TRBJ2-5; 13 nucleotides line up with TRBD2. The sequencing sample was made of blood. As DNA, the CDR3 is TGCAGCGTTCCTCGAGGACTAGCGGGGGCGCCTGGCCAAGAGACCCAGTACTTC. It yields the protein CSVPRGLAGAPGQETQYF.